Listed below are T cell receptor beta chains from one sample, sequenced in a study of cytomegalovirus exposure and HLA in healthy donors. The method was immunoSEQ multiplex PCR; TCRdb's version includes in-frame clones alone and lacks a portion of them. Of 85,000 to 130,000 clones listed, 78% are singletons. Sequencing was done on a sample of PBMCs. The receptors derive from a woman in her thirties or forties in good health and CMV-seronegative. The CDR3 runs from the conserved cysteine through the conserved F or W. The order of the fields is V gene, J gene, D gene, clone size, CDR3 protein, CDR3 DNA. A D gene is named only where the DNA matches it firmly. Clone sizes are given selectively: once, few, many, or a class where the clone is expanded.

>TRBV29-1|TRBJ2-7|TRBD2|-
CSVGGTYYEQYF
TGCAGCGTGGGAGGGACTTACTACGAGCAGTACTTC
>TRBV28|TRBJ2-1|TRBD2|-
CASSPGTSGNRIYNEQFF
TGTGCCAGCAGTCCCGGGACTAGCGGTAATCGGATCTACAATGAGCAGTTCTTC
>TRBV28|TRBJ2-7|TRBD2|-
CASSLSLAGSPRGSGYF
TGTGCCAGCAGTTTGTCCCTAGCGGGTTCGCCTAGAGGGTCCGGGTACTTC
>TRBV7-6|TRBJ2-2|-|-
CASSGTVTGELFF
TGTGCCAGCAGCGGTACGGTGACCGGGGAGCTGTTTTTT
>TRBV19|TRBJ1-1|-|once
CASSIDRRAINTEAFF
TGTGCCAGTAGTATAGACAGGAGGGCTATAAACACTGAAGCTTTCTTT
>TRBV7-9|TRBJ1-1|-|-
CASSYTGNTEAFF
TGTGCCAGCAGCTACACAGGGAACACTGAAGCTTTCTTT
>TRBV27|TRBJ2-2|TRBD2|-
CASSLSGGSGTGELFF
TGTGCCAGCAGTTTATCGGGCGGGAGTGGCACCGGGGAGCTGTTTTTT
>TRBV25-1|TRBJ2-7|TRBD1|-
CASQDTRTGLYEQYF
TGTGCCAGCCAGGATACTCGGACAGGACTCTACGAGCAGTACTTC
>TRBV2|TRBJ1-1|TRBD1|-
CAALRQGGSYTEAFF
TGTGCCGCCCTACGACAGGGTGGTTCGTACACTGAAGCTTTCTTT
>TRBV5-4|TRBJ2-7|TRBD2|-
CASSSSGRWYEQYF
TGTGCCAGCAGCAGTAGCGGGAGGTGGTACGAGCAGTACTTC
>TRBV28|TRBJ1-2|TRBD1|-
CATLPGQGHYGYTF
TGTGCCACGCTCCCGGGACAGGGACATTATGGCTACACCTTC
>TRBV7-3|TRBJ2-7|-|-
CASTFWGGGVYEQYF
TGTGCCAGCACCTTCTGGGGCGGAGGGGTCTACGAGCAGTACTTC
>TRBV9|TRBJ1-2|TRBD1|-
CASSVNAQGADGYTF
TGTGCCAGCAGCGTAAATGCACAGGGGGCAGACGGCTACACCTTC
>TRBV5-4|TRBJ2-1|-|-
CASSFGGAVYNEQFF
TGTGCCAGCAGCTTCGGCGGCGCCGTTTACAATGAGCAGTTCTTC
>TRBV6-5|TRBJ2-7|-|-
CASSYSGVYEQYF
TGTGCCAGCAGTTATTCAGGGGTGTACGAGCAGTACTTC
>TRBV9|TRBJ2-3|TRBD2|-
CASSPRFPLQRDTDTQYF
TGTGCCAGCAGCCCCCGATTCCCCTTGCAGCGGGACACAGATACGCAGTATTTT
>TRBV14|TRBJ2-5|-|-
CASSQGRRGETQYF
TGTGCCAGCAGCCAAGGAAGGCGGGGAGAGACCCAGTACTTC
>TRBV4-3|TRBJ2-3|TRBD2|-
CASSQEGLAGGTQYF
TGCGCCAGCAGCCAAGAGGGACTAGCGGGGGGTACGCAGTATTTT
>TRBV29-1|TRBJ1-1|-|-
CSVVKSGTEAFF
TGCAGCGTTGTAAAATCGGGCACTGAAGCTTTCTTT
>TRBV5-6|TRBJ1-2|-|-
CASSPWTAKNYGYTF
TGTGCCAGCAGCCCATGGACAGCCAAGAACTATGGCTACACCTTC
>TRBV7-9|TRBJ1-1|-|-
CSSSRDWEAFF
TGTTCCAGCAGCAGGGACTGGGAAGCTTTCTTT
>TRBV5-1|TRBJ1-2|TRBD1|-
CASSWGQTNYGYTF
TGCGCCAGCAGCTGGGGACAGACAAACTATGGCTACACCTTC
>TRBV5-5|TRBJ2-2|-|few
CASSLEWTKNTGELFF
TGTGCCAGCAGCTTGGAGTGGACTAAGAACACCGGGGAGCTGTTTTTT
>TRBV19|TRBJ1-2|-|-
CASAHRDRLYGYTF
TGTGCCAGCGCACACAGGGATCGACTCTATGGCTACACCTTC
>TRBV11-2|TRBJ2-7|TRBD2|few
CASTLAGLSYEQYF
TGTGCCAGTACCTTAGCGGGACTCTCCTACGAGCAGTACTTC
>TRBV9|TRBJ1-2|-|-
CASSVGPHGVRGYTF
TGTGCCAGCAGCGTAGGTCCACACGGGGTGCGCGGCTACACCTTC
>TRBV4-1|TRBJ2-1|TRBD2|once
CASSQPAGGRRQFF
TGCGCCAGCAGCCAACCCGCGGGAGGTCGACGACAGTTCTTC
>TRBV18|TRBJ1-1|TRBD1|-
CASSPQGASQTEAFF
TGTGCCAGCTCACCCCAGGGGGCATCACAAACTGAAGCTTTCTTT
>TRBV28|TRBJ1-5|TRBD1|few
CASTPGQGGQPQHF
TGTGCCAGCACCCCCGGACAGGGAGGCCAGCCCCAGCATTTT
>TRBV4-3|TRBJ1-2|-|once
CASSQRGTGLKSGYTF
TGCGCCAGCAGCCAAAGGGGTACAGGGTTGAAGTCTGGCTACACCTTC
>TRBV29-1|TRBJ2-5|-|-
CSVDRVGTQYF
TGCAGCGTTGACAGGGTTGGGACCCAGTACTTC
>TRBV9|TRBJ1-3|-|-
CASSVQGSGNTIYF
TGTGCCAGCAGCGTTCAGGGGTCTGGAAACACCATATATTTT
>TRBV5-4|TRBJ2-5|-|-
CASRGGVGVGETQYF
TGTGCCAGCAGAGGCGGGGTGGGCGTTGGGGAGACCCAGTACTTC
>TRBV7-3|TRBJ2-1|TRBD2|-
CASSLRVGGPDNEQFF
TGTGCCAGCAGCTTACGGGTGGGAGGGCCCGACAATGAGCAGTTCTTC
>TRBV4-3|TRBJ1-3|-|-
CASSQVLNSGNTIYF
TGCGCCAGCAGCCAAGTTCTTAACTCTGGAAACACCATATATTTT
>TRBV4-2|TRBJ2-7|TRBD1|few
CASSQRQGESYEQYF
TGTGCCAGCAGCCAGAGACAGGGAGAATCCTACGAGCAGTACTTC